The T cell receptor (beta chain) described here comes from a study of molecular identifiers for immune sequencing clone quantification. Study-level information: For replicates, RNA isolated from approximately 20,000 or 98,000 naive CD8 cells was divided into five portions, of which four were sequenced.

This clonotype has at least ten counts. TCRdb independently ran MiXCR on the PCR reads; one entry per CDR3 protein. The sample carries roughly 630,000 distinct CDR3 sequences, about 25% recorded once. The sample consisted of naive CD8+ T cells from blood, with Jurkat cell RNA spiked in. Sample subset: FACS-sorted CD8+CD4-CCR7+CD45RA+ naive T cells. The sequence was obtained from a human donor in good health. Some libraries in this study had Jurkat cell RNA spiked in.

The DNA for the CDR3 is TGCGCCAGCAGCCAAGTAGCGGCAAGCACAGATACGCAGTATTTT. Translating gives CASSQVAASTDTQYF. V gene TRBV4-1 combines with J gene TRBJ2-3, with D possibly being TRBD2 (6 bases). This CDR3 region has 15 residues. From germline, CDR1 is MGHRA and CDR2 YSYEKL. Trimming shortened V by 1 base and J by 0 bases, and 8 bases separated the two germline ends.